One sample yielded the 31 T cell receptor beta chains listed below, sequenced in a study of Graves' ophthalmopathy and Graves' hyperthyroidism. For repertoire sequencing, the TCR beta CDR3 regions were amplified from RNA transcripts. The authors performed first-round RT-PCR with HTBI primers and then a second-round multiplex PCR. MiXCR, run by TCRdb on the multiplex PCR reads, gives a single entry per CDR3 protein. The sample lists roughly 1.1 million distinct CDR3 sequences, roughly two fifths occurring once. The specimen sequenced was peripheral blood or thyroid tissue (not recorded which). Source of these receptors: an adult man with Graves' hyperthyroidism.

The chain combines TRBV5-1 with TRBJ2-5; 7 bases align to TRBD2. CDR3 length equals 14 residues. Germline values: CDR1 SGHRS, CDR2 YFSETQ. This CDR3 is CACSWLAAQETQYF. The CDR3 DNA follows: TGCGCTTGTTCATGGCTAGCGGCCCAAGAGACCCAGTACTTC.

Regarding this clonotype: One end of the junction fails to match germline, which may point to a read error. The chain combines TRBV10-3 with TRBJ2-5; 13 positions match TRBD2. The V gene's germline CDR1 is ENHRY and CDR2 SYGVKD. CDR3 size: 23 residues. Written as DNA, the CDR3 is TGTGCCAGCAGTTACAGGAGAGGGAGTAGTCCGAGACTAGCGGGGGGAGTTAAAGAGACCCAGTACTTC. It yields the protein CASSYRRGSSPRLAGGVKETQYF.

The V gene is TRBV7-9, the J gene TRBJ1-2; D is uncertain. This CDR3 has 15 residues. Trimming pared 5 bases from V and 8 bases from J, leaving 21 bases between. CDR1 is SEHNR, CDR2 FQNEAQ, per germline (reference sequence). The CDR3 reads CASSPDHPPPGGYTF. The DNA of the CDR3 is TGTGCCAGCAGCCCTGACCATCCCCCCCCTGGAGGCTACACCTTC.

The chain joins TRBV2 to TRBJ2-7; 7 bases agree with TRBD2. The CDR3 sequence is 15 residues long. CDR1 is SNHLY and CDR2 is FYNNEI in the germline V gene. Trimming at V came to 8 bases and at J to 1 base, leaving 11 bases not matched to a gene. CDR3 coding DNA: TGTGCCAGCCGGAATCTAGCGGACCTGTCCTACGAGCAGTACTTC. Translation: CASRNLADLSYEQYF.

This sequence joins TRBV28 and TRBJ2-7; 8 positions match TRBD1. Germline-derived CDR1 and CDR2 are MDHEN and SYDVKM. Trimming at V came to 5 bases and at J to 5 bases, leaving 8 bases not matched to a gene. The CDR3 is 14 residues long. CDR3 in amino acids: CASSLDRDVDEQYF. As DNA, the CDR3 is TGTGCCAGCAGTCTGGACAGGGATGTCGACGAGCAGTACTTC.

This clonotype was detected a few times. V gene TRBV9 combines with J gene TRBJ1-2; 7 nucleotides agree with TRBD1. The germline CDR1 and CDR2 sequences are SGDLS and YYNGEE. The CDR3 consists of 15 residues. With 4 bases clipped from V and 0 bases from J, the junction kept 6 bases outside the gene matches. For the CDR3, the DNA is TGTGCCAGCAGCCCCGGGACAGCAACTAACTATGGCTACACCTTC. It translates to CASSPGTATNYGYTF.

The rearrangement uses TRBV2 and TRBJ1-5; no clear D gene. CDR1 is SNHLY, CDR2 FYNNEI, per germline. V was clipped by 4 bases and J by 2 bases, with 9 bases between them. The CDR3 runs 14 residues. The CDR3 spells CASSGREGNQPQHF. For the CDR3, the DNA is TGTGCCAGCAGTGGACGGGAAGGCAATCAGCCCCAGCATTTT.

The gene calls are TRBV7-9 and TRBJ1-1; 7 nucleotides match TRBD1. This CDR3 spans 15 amino acids. The germline CDR1 and CDR2 sequences are SEHNR and FQNEAQ (reference sequence). The V gene end was trimmed by 5 bases and the J gene end by 6 bases; junction bases not matched to a gene: 12. The CDR3 DNA sequence: TGTGCCAGCAGCACCGGACAGGCCTTAGGCTCTGAAGCTTTCTTT. Translation gives CASSTGQALGSEAFF.

This clonotype was picked up many times. The chain has TRBV15 and TRBJ2-7; D gene unclear. Germline CDR1 and CDR2: LNHNV and YYDKDF (reference sequence). Trimming removed 0 bases from V and 2 bases from J, with 11 bases in between. This CDR3 region has 15 residues. In DNA form, the CDR3 reads TGTGCCACCAGCAGAGACCCTATGGGAACCTACGAGCAGTACTTC. Translation: CATSRDPMGTYEQYF.

This clonotype has at least ten counts. The chain carries TRBV2 and TRBJ1-1; 10 bases are a match to TRBD1. The CDR3 consists of 13 residues. The J segment lost 5 bases and the V segment lost 8 bases, leaving 5 bases of the junction unmatched. CDR1 and CDR2 from the germline V gene are SNHLY and FYNNEI. Here the CDR3 DNA reads TGTGCCAGCGGGACAGGGGAAGGAACTGAAGCTTTCTTT. Protein: CASGTGEGTEAFF.

Note on this clonotype: A much larger clone differs from this one at a single base, so this may be a read error. The chain employs TRBV10-3 and TRBJ1-3; weak D call: TRBD1 (5 bases). V lost 0 bases and J 3 bases, leaving 15 bases between the germline ends. CDR1 and CDR2 from the germline V gene are ENHRY and SYGVKD. This CDR3 spans 17 amino acids. CDR3 nucleotides: TGTGCCATCAGTGAGTCGGCGGGACCGTCCGGTGGAAACACCATATATTTT. Encoded protein: CAISESAGPSGGNTIYF.

The chain uses TRBV7-2 and TRBJ1-4; D ambiguous. Per the germline V gene, CDR1 is SGHTA and CDR2 is FQGNSA. This CDR3 is built from 14 residues. The V and J ends lost 3 bases and 4 bases respectively, with 9 bases between them. The CDR3 sequence: CASSFYLDNEKLFF. CDR3 DNA: TGTGCCAGCAGCTTTTATTTAGATAATGAAAAACTGTTTTTT.

V is TRBV4-2 and J is TRBJ1-1, with D possibly matching TRBD1 (6 bases). The CDR3 loop spans 12 amino acids. CDR1 and CDR2 (germline): LGHNA, YNFKEQ. V was trimmed by 7 bases and J by 5 bases, leaving 11 bases between them. CDR3: CASIPGATEAFF. DNA of the CDR3: TGTGCCAGCATCCCAGGGGCAACTGAAGCTTTCTTT.

The rearrangement uses TRBV28 and TRBJ1-5, with 7 positions matching TRBD1. The CDR3 extends over 16 amino acids. V was clipped by 3 bases and J by 6 bases; unmatched bases: 11. CDR1 is MDHEN and CDR2 is SYDVKM in the germline V gene. The CDR3 coding sequence is TGTGCCAGCAGTTTTCGAAACAGGGGCCAAACTCAGCCCCAGCATTTT. Translated: CASSFRNRGQTQPQHF.

In this sample, this clonotype turned up many times. The V and J genes are TRBV2 and TRBJ1-1, with 9 bases identical to TRBD1. Looked up from germline, CDR1 is SNHLY and CDR2 is FYNNEI. The CDR3 consists of 15 residues. Trimming cost V 4 bases and J 6 bases; bases outside gene matches: 9. CDR3 sequence: CASSGGTGFAAEAFF. CDR3 in DNA: TGTGCCAGCAGTGGCGGGACAGGGTTCGCAGCTGAAGCTTTCTTT.

This clonotype came up a few times. The V and J genes are TRBV6-2 or TRBV6-3 and TRBJ2-7; D possibly corresponds to TRBD1 (7 bases). V was cut by 6 bases and J by 6 bases, with 24 bases left in between. The CDR3 has 16 residues. Looked up from germline, CDR1 is MNHEY and CDR2 is SVGEGT. CDR3 protein: CASRQTGPTSGVEQYF. Written as DNA, the CDR3 is TGTGCCAGCAGACAGACAGGGCCAACCTCGGGAGTCGAGCAGTACTTC.

V usage is TRBV10-3 and J usage is TRBJ1-1; a possible D gene is TRBD1 (5 bases). Looked up from germline, CDR1 is ENHRY and CDR2 is SYGVKD. The CDR3 covers 15 residues. With 7 bases removed from V and 1 base from J, the gap between germline ends came to 16 bases. The CDR3 spells CAITAKTERNTEAFF. The CDR3 DNA reads as TGTGCCATCACAGCAAAGACAGAAAGGAACACTGAAGCTTTCTTT.

This clonotype has just a few counts. The chain uses TRBV3-1 and TRBJ2-7, with no clear D. Germline CDR1 and CDR2: LGHDT and YNNKEL (reference sequence). V gave up 0 bases and J gave up 6 bases, with 12 bases separating them. This CDR3 region has 14 residues. This CDR3 reads CASSQDMGVAEQYF. The CDR3 DNA is TGTGCCAGCAGCCAAGATATGGGCGTCGCCGAGCAGTACTTC.

The chain couples TRBV7-2 to TRBJ2-7, with 7 bases identical to TRBD1. Germline V gene sequence: CDR1 SGHTA, CDR2 FQGNSA. Trimming at V came to 5 bases and at J to 2 bases, leaving 9 bases not matched to a gene. This CDR3 has 15 residues. CDR3 protein: CASSPLNRGPYEQYF. The CDR3 region has the DNA TGTGCCAGCAGCCCTCTTAACAGGGGTCCCTACGAGCAGTACTTC.

V is TRBV7-9 and J is TRBJ2-2; 7 nucleotides align to TRBD1. V was pared by 5 bases and J by 13 bases, with 10 bases of the junction left unmatched. CDR1 is SEHNR and CDR2 is FQNEAQ in the germline V gene (reference sequence). The CDR3 runs 13 residues. In DNA, the CDR3 is TGTGCCAGCAGCGTAGGACAGGTCCAAGTGCTGTTTTTT. Translating gives CASSVGQVQVLFF.

In its sample, this clonotype was seen many times. The CDR3 nucleotides read TGTGCCAGTAGTGACACCACAACTGGGGAAAAACTGTTTTTT. Protein product: CASSDTTTGEKLFF. V gene TRBV19 combines with J gene TRBJ1-4; D remains ambiguous. CDR1 and CDR2 (germline): LNHDA, SQIVND (reference sequence). V was clipped by 5 bases and J by 8 bases, with 15 bases between them. This CDR3 has 14 residues.

This chain uses TRBV11-3 with TRBJ2-5; possible D gene TRBD1, 6 bases. V was clipped by 5 bases and J by 2 bases, with 9 bases between them. This CDR3 contains 13 residues. Per the germline V gene, CDR1 is SGHNT and CDR2 is YENEEA. For the CDR3, the DNA is TGTGCCAGCAGCGCAGACAGGCAAGAGACCCAGTACTTC. It is translated as CASSADRQETQYF. Supplemented by reference TRBV11-3 and TRBJ2-5, the full variable domain reads EAGVVQSPRYKIIEKKQPVAFWCNPISGHNTLYWYLQNLGQGPELLIRYENEEAVDDSQLPKDRFSAERLKGVDSTLKIQPAELGDSAVYLCASSADRQETQYFGPGTRLLVL.

A word on this clonotype: This may stem from a read error, because a much larger clone lies one nucleotide away. J is TRBJ1-6 and V is TRBV12-3 or TRBV12-4; maybe TRBD1 (6 bases). V was cut by 6 bases and J by 6 bases, with 15 bases left in between. This CDR3 is 15 amino acids long. The DNA for the CDR3 is TGTGCCAGCAGCCAAAGACAGGCCCGTAATTCACCCCTCCACTTT. It encodes CASSQRQARNSPLHF.

This chain links TRBV20-1 with TRBJ2-7, with 8 bases that match TRBD1. The CDR3 spans 15 residues. Germline loops: CDR1 DFQATT, CDR2 SNEGSKA (reference sequence). The junction had 9 bases not matched to a gene; V was cut back by 3 bases and J by 2 bases. CDR3 DNA: TGCAGTGCTAGGATCCCCGGGACAGGACCCTACGAGCAGTACTTC. Translating gives CSARIPGTGPYEQYF.

The chain combines TRBV2 with TRBJ2-5; 9 bases fit TRBD1. V shed 6 bases and J 4 bases; nucleotides not matched to a gene: 6. The CDR3 runs 14 residues. The germline CDR1 and CDR2 sequences are SNHLY and FYNNEI. CDR3 DNA sequence: TGTGCCAGCAGGTGGGACAGGGATAGAGAGACCCAGTACTTC. Translation: CASRWDRDRETQYF.

The chain joins TRBV29-1 to TRBJ2-7; TRBD2 agrees at 8 bases. The V gene's germline CDR1 is SQVTM and CDR2 ANQGSEA. The CDR3 sequence is 13 residues long. The V and J ends lost 6 bases and 5 bases, in that order; junction bases with no gene match: 9. CDR3 DNA: TGCAGCGTGGCTACGGGACTAGAGGACGAGCAGTACTTC. This gives the protein CSVATGLEDEQYF.

This clonotype was seen ten or more times. V usage is TRBV5-1 and J usage is TRBJ1-1; D is perhaps TRBD1 (5 bases). CDR3 length: 16 amino acids. Germline V lookup: CDR1 SGHRS, CDR2 YFSETQ. V was shortened by 4 bases and J by 1 base, with 17 bases between the two germline ends. The CDR3, as DNA: TGCGCCAGCAGCCGAGGACGGGGGACGGGGAACACTGAAGCTTTCTTT. This sequence encodes CASSRGRGTGNTEAFF.

The chain joins TRBV5-5 to TRBJ2-5; a weak D match, TRBD1 (5 bases). The V gene's germline CDR1 is SGHKS and CDR2 YYEKEE (reference sequence). CDR3 length: 17 amino acids. Trimming removed 0 bases at V and 1 base at J, with 16 bases between. DNA for the CDR3: TGTGCCAGCAGCTTGGGCCCGGAGTGGGGCCCCCAAGAGACCCAGTACTTC. Its translation: CASSLGPEWGPQETQYF.

This clonotype was counted many times. The rearrangement uses TRBV20-1 and TRBJ1-2, with 10 bases lining up with TRBD1. This CDR3 region has 14 residues. Germline V lookup: CDR1 DFQATT, CDR2 SNEGSKA (reference sequence). The CDR3 nucleotides read TGCAGCACCAGGCGACAGGGGGCGCGCGATGGCTACACCTTC. Translation: CSTRRQGARDGYTF.

This clonotype was found a few times. This chain connects TRBV10-3 to TRBJ1-1; no definite D call. V was cut by 5 bases and J by 1 base, with 5 bases left in between. The CDR3 contains 12 residues. CDR1 ENHRY and CDR2 SYGVKD come from the germline V gene. CDR3 coding DNA: TGTGCCATCAGTTCCAAGAACACTGAAGCTTTCTTT. Translation: CAISSKNTEAFF.

The sample holds many counts of this clonotype. This chain joins TRBV10-3 and TRBJ1-2; weak D call: TRBD1 (6 bases). Trimming took off 11 bases at V and 0 bases at J, with 19 bases between the two ends. Germline V lookup: CDR1 ENHRY, CDR2 SYGVKD. CDR3 length: 15 amino acids. CDR3 bases: TGTGCCTCCAGGGGAGACAGGACCACTAACTATGGCTACACCTTC. Translation gives CASRGDRTTNYGYTF.